This TCR beta chain emerged from a study of blood T cells in healthy people across ages. A sample-barcoded 5' primer and a J-beta primer mix were used in a second PCR of roughly 7 to 12 cycles. TCRdb used MiXCR to reprocess the 5' RACE reads, holding one entry per CDR3 protein. The data show around 1,900,000 distinct CDR3 sequences, about two fifths seen once. The V gene end was trimmed by 5 bases and the J gene end by 0 bases; junction bases not matched to a gene: 9. The CDR3 has 16 amino acids. Germline V CDR1 and CDR2: DFQATT, SNEGSKA (reference sequence). V is TRBV20-1 and J is TRBJ1-5, with 8 bases identical to TRBD1. The sequence was obtained from a human donor in good health. Sequenced: blood. DNA for the CDR3: TGCAGTGCTTGGACAGGGCGGGGGGGTAGCAATCAGCCCCAGCATTTT. Amino acid sequence: CSAWTGRGGSNQPQHF.